The 14 T cell receptor beta chains listed next were all sequenced from one sample in a study of T-cell reconstitution after alpha-beta-depleted transplantation in children. The TCRbeta library incorporated unique molecular identifiers. MiXCR, applied by TCRdb to the PCR reads, yields one record per CDR3 protein. Here the sample spans hundreds of thousands of distinct CDR3 sequences, about 12% being singletons. The sequencing used PBMCs from the stem cell graft donor, collected from the stem cell graft. The receptors were gathered from a human donor who donated a stem cell graft to a child with combined immunodeficiency.

This clonotype was observed at least ten times. This rearrangement joins TRBV7-6 to TRBJ2-7; D is possibly TRBD2 (6 bases). In germline, CDR1 is SGHVS, CDR2 FNYEAQ. The CDR3 is 15 residues long. Trimming removed 2 bases from V and 4 bases from J, with 15 bases in between. In DNA form, the CDR3 reads TGTGCCAGCAGCTTAAATCGGGGACTGGAATACGAGCAGTACTTC. Translation gives CASSLNRGLEYEQYF.

This clonotype has just a few counts. CDR3 residues: CAIATRGIPSYEQYF. The CDR3 DNA reads TGTGCCATCGCCACCCGGGGGATCCCTTCCTACGAGCAGTACTTC. The chain employs TRBV3-1 and TRBJ2-7; D is perhaps TRBD2 (6 bases). The germline CDR1 and CDR2 sequences are LGHDT and YNNKEL (reference sequence). Trimming left V 10 bases short and J 1 base short, with 20 bases between. The CDR3 extends over 15 amino acids.

This clonotype has just a few counts. Here the CDR3 reads CSALAMEEQYF. CDR3 DNA: TGCAGCGCCTTAGCGATGGAAGAGCAGTACTTC. The J gene is TRBJ2-7, the V gene TRBV29-1, with a tentative D call TRBD2 (5 bases). CDR3 size: 11 residues. The V end was cut by 7 bases, the J end by 7 bases, with 14 bases between. Germline-derived CDR1 and CDR2 are SQVTM and ANQGSEA.

This clonotype showed up just a few times. The genes are TRBV20-1 and TRBJ2-5; TRBD2 matches at 8 bases. This CDR3 contains 13 residues. After removal of 3 bases from V and 5 bases from J, the junction contained 5 bases not matched to a gene. CDR1 and CDR2 from the germline V gene are DFQATT and SNEGSKA (reference sequence). The CDR3 protein is CSASTSGGETQYF. Here the CDR3 DNA reads TGCAGTGCTAGCACTAGCGGCGGGGAGACCCAGTACTTC.

This clonotype has more than one count but fewer than ten. This chain links TRBV2 with TRBJ2-5; no clear D gene. The ends were cut back, 3 bases at V and 2 bases at J, with 10 bases in the middle. Germline CDR1 reads SNHLY; CDR2 reads FYNNEI. This CDR3 contains 14 residues. This CDR3 is CASSEGRLQETQYF. The CDR3 DNA sequence: TGTGCCAGCAGTGAGGGCAGGCTACAAGAGACCCAGTACTTC.

The chain combines TRBV4-3 with TRBJ2-7; a weak D match, TRBD1 (5 bases). The CDR3 has 14 amino acids. Germline-derived CDR1 and CDR2 are LGHNA and YSLEER. Trimming removed 1 base at V and 3 bases at J, with 10 bases between. The CDR3 DNA reads TGCGCCAGCAGCCAAGCAGGGCTCGGCTACGAGCAGTACTTC. This encodes CASSQAGLGYEQYF.

This clonotype was detected many times. This chain uses TRBV20-1 with TRBJ1-6, with TRBD1 matching over 7 bases. Unmatched junction bases numbered 2, after V lost 7 bases and J lost 5 bases. CDR1 is DFQATT, CDR2 SNEGSKA, per germline (reference sequence). The CDR3 length is 12 residues. The CDR3 region has the DNA TGCAGTGTAGACAGGGATAATTCACCCCTCCACTTT. Its translation is CSVDRDNSPLHF.

This clonotype has ten or more counts. The V gene is TRBV20-1, the J gene TRBJ2-7; 11 bases align to TRBD2. V shed 6 bases, J shed 1 base, and the junction held 11 bases outside the gene matches. The germline CDR1 and CDR2 sequences are DFQATT and SNEGSKA (reference sequence). CDR3 length: 16 amino acids. In DNA, the CDR3 is TGCAGTGCCACAAAGTCCGGGACTAGCGGATCCTACGAGCAGTACTTC. As protein: CSATKSGTSGSYEQYF.

The chain joins TRBV5-1 to TRBJ2-2, with D possibly TRBD1 on 6 matching bases. V lost 0 bases and J 5 bases, leaving 11 bases between the germline ends. Germline V gene sequence: CDR1 SGHRS, CDR2 YFSETQ. The CDR3 extends over 15 amino acids. CDR3 protein: CASSLGQAVTGELFF. The CDR3 DNA sequence: TGCGCCAGCAGCTTGGGACAGGCCGTAACCGGGGAGCTGTTTTTT.

This clonotype occurred a few times. J is TRBJ1-2 and V is TRBV11-2; 8 bases match TRBD1. V shed 0 bases and J 0 bases; nucleotides not matched to a gene: 6. The CDR3 extends over 17 amino acids. CDR1 and CDR2 (germline): SGHAT, FQNNGV. The chain's CDR3 is CASSLDRGQQANYGYTF. The CDR3 DNA reads as TGTGCCAGCAGCTTAGACAGGGGGCAACAAGCTAACTATGGCTACACCTTC.

This clonotype was counted only a few times. This chain connects TRBV29-1 to TRBJ1-2; D is unresolved. Germline V gene sequence: CDR1 SQVTM, CDR2 ANQGSEA. Trimming stripped 7 bases from V and 8 bases from J, with 17 bases between. The length of the CDR3 is 12 residues. The CDR3 DNA sequence: TGCAGCGGGGGTGAGCCCTTAGGGGGCTACACCTTC. Translating it yields CSGGEPLGGYTF.

This clonotype occurred many times. In DNA form, the CDR3 reads TGTGCCAGCAGTTACGTGGGGTTAGCCCAGGAGGAGCAGTTCTTC. This gives the protein CASSYVGLAQEEQFF. V gene TRBV6-5 combines with J gene TRBJ2-1, with D uncertain. The germline V gene encodes CDR1 MNHEY and CDR2 SVGAGI. The V gene lost 2 bases and the J gene lost 10 bases, with 18 bases spanning the gap. This CDR3 has 15 amino acids.

V usage is TRBV5-1 and J usage is TRBJ2-7; tentatively, D is TRBD2 (6 bases). This CDR3 comprises 15 residues. Germline V gene lookup returns CDR1 SGHRS and CDR2 YFSETQ. V shed 0 bases and J shed 3 bases, with 13 bases lying between them. CDR3 bases: TGCGCCAGCAGCTTGGAGGAGGGGTGGTACTACGAGCAGTACTTC. This codes for CASSLEEGWYYEQYF. The whole variable domain, remainder taken from reference TRBV5-1 and TRBJ2-7, is KAGVTQTPRYLIKTRGQQVTLSCSPISGHRSVSWYQQTPGQGLQFLFEYFSETQRNKGNFPGRFSGRQFSNSRSEMNVSTLELGDSALYLCASSLEEGWYYEQYFGPGTRLTVT.

The gene calls are TRBV6-5 and TRBJ2-5; TRBD2 is a possible D gene (7 bases). The V end was cut by 2 bases, the J end by 3 bases, with 10 bases between. CDR1 MNHEY and CDR2 SVGAGI come from the germline V gene. The CDR3 length is 14 residues. Written as DNA, the CDR3 is TGTGCCAGCAGTTACGGGGGGGCGGAAGAGACCCAGTACTTC. This gives the protein CASSYGGAEETQYF.